This T cell receptor (beta chain) was sequenced during a study of shared clonotypes between healthy human individuals. Study at large: Three CD4 naive, three CD4 memory, two CD8 naive and one CD8 memory plate were used per donor. Study-wide findings and caveats: Naive CD4 clonotypes overlapped across a handful of donors at around 4.8%.

The assay used deep level. Genomic DNA belonging to each subset was distributed in equal measure over several immunoSEQ plates. TCRdb's table, derived via immunoSEQ multiplex PCR, lists solely in-frame clones and lacks some. The sample shows hundreds of thousands of clones, 73% of them seen only once. Per the germline V gene, CDR1 is MNHEY and CDR2 is SMNVEV (reference sequence). Trimming shortened V by 4 bases and J by 9 bases, and 22 bases separated the two germline ends. This CDR3 has 16 amino acids. Of note for this clone: The antigen remains undetermined.

This chain uses TRBV27 with TRBJ2-1; tentatively, D is TRBD1 or TRBD2 (5 bases each). The TCR was taken from a man aged 30 to 45 in good health. The sequencing input was memory CD4+ T cells sorted from blood. Subset meaning: CD45RA-negative fraction. CDR3 DNA: TGTGCCAGCAGTTGGGGGATTACAACGACCCAGGTTGAGCAGTTCTTC. Translating it yields CASSWGITTTQVEQFF.